One T cell receptor (beta chain) is described in this entry. The antigen is undetermined. With 60 Vbeta and 13 Jbeta primers, the PCR was carried out. Produced via immunoSEQ multiplex PCR; TCRdb's table is partial and in-frame only. In the table there are some 200,000 clones, 75% to 90% of which are singletons. The CDR3 length is 14 residues. The ends were cut back, 4 bases at V and 2 bases at J, with 11 bases in the middle. The V gene's germline CDR1 is SGHRS and CDR2 YFSETQ. This sample was included in a study of cytomegalovirus exposure and HLA in healthy donors. The study, taken as a whole, reports: In vitro experiments confirmed that three CMV-associated chains were specific for CMV antigens.

The sequenced sample was PBMCs. The clonotype originates from a woman aged 50 to 60 in good health and CMV-seropositive. The chain employs TRBV5-1 and TRBJ2-3; possibly TRBD1 for D (6 bases). CDR3 DNA sequence: TGCGCCAGCAGCACAGGACAGTACACAGATACGCAGTATTTT. Its translation: CASSTGQYTDTQYF. The full variable domain, with the rest looked up from reference TRBV5-1 and TRBJ2-3, is KAGVTQTPRYLIKTRGQQVTLSCSPISGHRSVSWYQQTPGQGLQFLFEYFSETQRNKGNFPGRFSGRQFSNSRSEMNVSTLELGDSALYLCASSTGQYTDTQYFGPGTRLTVL.